A single sample gave rise to the 16 T cell receptor beta chains below, sequenced in a study of blood T cell repertoires in COVID-19. TCRdb's table, derived via immunoSEQ multiplex PCR, lists solely in-frame clones and lacks some. The table includes 15,000 to 20,000 clones, 88% detected once. Sequencing input: PBMCs or T cells enriched from blood (not recorded which). The receptors were sampled from a woman aged 25 to 39 who had recovered from COVID-19.

The J gene is TRBJ1-4, the V gene TRBV7-2; TRBD1 agrees at 8 bases. CDR3 length: 13 residues. With 5 bases clipped from V and 9 bases from J, the junction kept 5 bases outside the gene matches. Germline-derived CDR1 and CDR2 are SGHTA and FQGNSA. The CDR3 sequence is CASSPGQGQKLFF. The CDR3 DNA is TGTGCCAGCAGCCCCGGACAGGGCCAAAAACTGTTTTTT.

V is TRBV5-4 and J is TRBJ1-2; TRBD1 matches at 9 bases. This CDR3 spans 14 amino acids. V was pared by 3 bases and J by 6 bases, with 6 bases of the junction left unmatched. The germline gives CDR1 SGHNT, CDR2 YYREEE (reference sequence). This chain's CDR3 is CASSSTGTGNGYTF. As DNA, the CDR3 is TGTGCCAGCAGCTCGACCGGGACAGGGAATGGCTACACCTTC.

The gene calls are TRBV21-1 and TRBJ2-3; the table's D call TRBD2 went unverified against the DNA. TRBV21-1 is annotated as a pseudogene. The CDR3 length is 19 residues. CDR3 coding DNA: TGTGCCAGCAGCAAAGGGGGGGTCGTGGTAAGGTCGGGAACAGATACGCAGTATTTT. Its protein product is CASSKGGVVVRSGTDTQYF.

The V gene is TRBV28, the J gene TRBJ1-5; D uncertain. Germline lookup yields CDR1 MDHEN and CDR2 SYDVKM. This CDR3 is built from 17 residues. V lost 5 bases, J lost 0 bases, and 17 bases lay in between. The CDR3 is CASSPSVGPYSNQPQHF. CDR3 sequence (DNA): TGTGCCAGCAGTCCCTCGGTGGGCCCTTATAGCAATCAGCCCCAGCATTTT.

The chain is built from TRBV5-4 and TRBJ2-7; tentative D call: TRBD2 (6 bases). CDR3 length: 14 amino acids. V was clipped by 4 bases and J by 0 bases, with 11 bases between them. Per germline, CDR1 SGHNT and CDR2 YYREEE (reference sequence). For the CDR3, the DNA is TGTGCCAGCAGCGTGGGGGACTCCTCCTACGAGCAGTACTTC. This translates into CASSVGDSSYEQYF.

This clone is medium-sized (0.01 to 0.1%) by share. V usage is TRBV6-2 or TRBV6-3 and J usage is TRBJ2-6, with D unresolved. This CDR3 has 15 amino acids. With 0 bases removed from V and 0 bases from J, the gap between germline ends came to 3 bases. CDR1 is MNHEY, CDR2 SVGEGT, per germline. CDR3 sequence (DNA): TGTGCCAGCAGTTACTCCAGCTCTGGGGCCAACGTCCTGACTTTC. Translation: CASSYSSSGANVLTF.

The chain recombines TRBV18 with TRBJ1-2; no firm D call. V was clipped by 3 bases and J by 6 bases, with 14 bases between them. From germline, CDR1 is KGHSH and CDR2 LQKENI. This CDR3 spans 14 amino acids. Written as DNA, the CDR3 is TGTGCCAGCTCACCTGATGCGGCTCGGAATGGCTACACCTTC. Protein: CASSPDAARNGYTF.

This chain joins TRBV29-1 and TRBJ2-7; TRBD1 matches at 11 bases. With 7 bases clipped from V and 6 bases from J, the junction kept 5 bases outside the gene matches. Germline loops: CDR1 SQVTM, CDR2 ANQGSEA. The CDR3 is 12 residues long. The CDR3 is CSAGQGASEQYF. CDR3 bases: TGCAGCGCCGGACAGGGGGCTTCCGAGCAGTACTTC.

The chain is built from TRBV6-5 and TRBJ1-6; D possibly corresponds to TRBD1 (5 bases). This CDR3 has 16 residues. Trimming removed 2 bases at V and 3 bases at J, with 11 bases between. The germline V gene has CDR1 MNHEY and CDR2 SVGAGI. CDR3 sequence: CASSYGGDVYNSPLHF. CDR3 in DNA: TGTGCCAGCAGTTACGGGGGGGATGTCTATAATTCACCCCTCCACTTT.

The genes are TRBV11-2 and TRBJ1-1; D remains ambiguous. Trimming removed 3 bases from V and 2 bases from J, with 13 bases in between. Germline V lookup: CDR1 SGHAT, CDR2 FQNNGV. The CDR3 length is 15 residues. Here the CDR3 DNA reads TGTGCCAGCAGCTTCGGGTTGGCCGAAAACACTGAAGCTTTCTTT. Its translation is CASSFGLAENTEAFF.

V gene TRBV5-6 combines with J gene TRBJ2-2; weak D call: TRBD2 (5 bases). In germline, CDR1 is SGHDT, CDR2 YYEEEE. This CDR3 comprises 13 residues. Trimming removed 4 bases at V and 7 bases at J, with 11 bases between. CDR3 DNA sequence: TGTGCCAGCAGCGGGGAGAATGTCGGGGAGCTGTTTTTT. Translating it yields CASSGENVGELFF.

The chain employs TRBV9 and TRBJ2-1; the D gene is possibly TRBD2 (5 bases). The V gene lost 5 bases and the J gene lost 7 bases, with 10 bases spanning the gap. The CDR3 sequence is 12 residues long. Germline CDR1 SGDLS, CDR2 YYNGEE. The CDR3, as DNA: TGTGCCAGCAGGGGAAGCGGTAATGAGCAGTTCTTC. It is translated as CASRGSGNEQFF.

This clone was counted between two and nine times. In DNA, the CDR3 is TGTGCCTGGATTGTCAGGGGGGCCCACGAGCAGTACTTC. Protein product: CAWIVRGAHEQYF. This rearrangement joins TRBV30 to TRBJ2-7; possible D gene TRBD1, 7 bases. The CDR3 consists of 13 residues. CDR1 and CDR2 (germline): GTSNPN, SVGIG (reference sequence). Trimming left V 4 bases short and J 5 bases short, with 15 bases between.

A few counts support this clone. This chain connects TRBV3-1 (or the pseudogene TRBV3-2) to TRBJ2-1; TRBD2 might be the D (5 bases). Germline V lookup: CDR1 LGHDT, CDR2 YNNKEL (reference sequence). This CDR3 has 11 amino acids. V was shortened by 0 bases and J by 12 bases, with 6 bases between the two germline ends. CDR3: CASSQEAGQFF. CDR3 nucleotide sequence: TGTGCCAGCAGCCAAGAGGCGGGGCAGTTCTTC.

The rearrangement uses TRBV3-1 (or the pseudogene TRBV3-2) and TRBJ2-7, with 10 bases matching TRBD1. Germline V lookup: CDR1 LGHDT, CDR2 YNNKEL (reference sequence). CDR3 length: 17 amino acids. After removal of 0 bases from V and 2 bases from J, the junction contained 7 bases not matched to a gene. The CDR3 sequence: CASSQDIGDRGPYEQYF. The CDR3 DNA reads TGTGCCAGCAGCCAAGATATTGGGGACAGGGGTCCCTACGAGCAGTACTTC.

The chain uses TRBV5-4 and TRBJ1-1, with 9 bases matching TRBD1. V was clipped by 4 bases and J by 5 bases; unmatched bases: 9. CDR1 SGHNT and CDR2 YYREEE come from the germline V gene (reference sequence). The CDR3 has 15 residues. CDR3: CASSPTGDRDTEAFF. CDR3 DNA: TGTGCCAGCAGCCCGACGGGGGACAGGGATACTGAAGCTTTCTTT.